A selection of T cell receptor beta chains follows, all from one sample in a study of B cell selection in AIRE deficiency. The protocol was immunoSEQ multiplex PCR, while the TCRdb copy is restricted to in-frame clones and leaves out a portion. The sample yields tens of thousands of clones, roughly 98% seen once. The sample taken for sequencing was conventional CD4+ T cells sorted from PBMCs. The source of these receptors is a human donor with AIRE deficiency. Each CDR3 is given with its conserved first and last residue. The D gene is left open where the match is weak. Expanded clones are given a class, and other clones once, few, many or no size at all.

>-|-|TRBJ2-3|TRBV5-1
CASSPPGQDTQYF
TGCGCCAGCAGCCCCCCGGGACAAGATACGCAGTATTTT
>-|-|TRBJ2-1|TRBV27
CASSSQRTWFF
TGTGCCAGCAGTTCGCAGCGAACCTGGTTCTTC
>TRBD1|-|TRBJ1-4|TRBV7-8
CASSLDRGTNEKLFF
TGTGCCAGCAGCCTCGACAGGGGCACTAATGAAAAACTGTTTTTT
>TRBD1|-|TRBJ1-5|TRBV28
CATGGPHGPQHF
TGTGCCACAGGGGGACCCCATGGACCCCAGCATTTT
>TRBD2|-|TRBJ2-1|TRBV5-1
CASSRGLAGGPGDEQFF
TGCGCCAGCAGCAGGGGACTAGCGGGAGGGCCTGGCGATGAGCAGTTCTTC
>-|-|TRBJ2-5|TRBV30
CAWSRAKETQYF
TGTGCCTGGAGCAGGGCTAAAGAGACCCAGTACTTC
>-|-|TRBJ2-2|TRBV29-1
CSVRTGTNTGELFF
TGCAGCGTTCGCACAGGAACGAACACCGGGGAGCTGTTTTTT
>-|-|TRBJ2-5|TRBV14
CASSLQGLVGETQYF
TGTGCCAGCAGCCTGCAAGGTCTGGTTGGGGAGACCCAGTACTTC
>-|-|TRBJ1-1|TRBV28
CATRTGGVNTEAFF
TGTGCCACCCGCACCGGGGGCGTGAACACTGAAGCTTTCTTT
>-|-|TRBJ1-1|TRBV6-1
CASSDRGGAGVAFF
TGTGCCAGCAGTGATAGGGGGGGCGCCGGAGTAGCTTTCTTT
>-|-|TRBJ2-3|TRBV7-2
CASSLAPGLGTDTQYF
TGTGCCAGCAGTTTGGCTCCGGGGTTAGGCACAGATACGCAGTATTTT
>TRBD1|-|TRBJ1-3|TRBV28
CASSRQGGGNTIYF
TGTGCCAGCAGTCGGCAGGGGGGTGGAAACACCATATATTTT
>TRBD1|-|TRBJ2-5|TRBV4-1
CASSQGSSWGQGGGYETQYF
TGCGCCAGCAGCCAAGGTTCTTCGTGGGGACAGGGAGGCGGGTATGAGACCCAGTACTTC
>-|-|TRBJ2-1|TRBV20-1
CSATDRREQFF
TGCAGTGCCACTGACCGGCGGGAGCAGTTCTTC
>TRBD2|once|TRBJ2-3|TRBV7-2
CASSSGTSGVFTDTQYF
TGTGCCAGCAGCTCCGGGACTAGCGGTGTCTTCACAGATACGCAGTATTTT
>-|-|TRBJ2-5|TRBV5-1
CASSFRSGDHGSTQYF
TGCGCCAGCAGCTTCCGATCGGGGGACCACGGCTCGACCCAGTACTTC
>TRBD2|-|TRBJ2-2|TRBV4-2
CASSQAPSGNTGELFF
TGTGCCAGCAGCCAAGCCCCTAGCGGGAACACCGGGGAGCTGTTTTTT
>-|-|TRBJ1-1|TRBV10-3
CATTGVNTEAFF
TGTGCCACTACGGGGGTGAACACTGAAGCTTTCTTT
>TRBD1|once|TRBJ2-3|TRBV6-1
CASISTGGTDTQYF
TGTGCCAGCATCTCGACAGGGGGCACAGATACGCAGTATTTT
>-|-|TRBJ1-3|TRBV7-2
CASSAGSRNTIYF
TGTGCCAGCAGTGCGGGGTCCAGAAACACCATATATTTT
>-|-|TRBJ2-7|TRBV19
CASSIPRRPYEQYF
TGTGCCAGTAGTATCCCCCGTCGTCCCTACGAGCAGTACTTC
>-|-|TRBJ1-5|TRBV19
CASRDKVSGQPQHF
TGTGCCAGTAGAGACAAGGTATCGGGTCAGCCCCAGCATTTT